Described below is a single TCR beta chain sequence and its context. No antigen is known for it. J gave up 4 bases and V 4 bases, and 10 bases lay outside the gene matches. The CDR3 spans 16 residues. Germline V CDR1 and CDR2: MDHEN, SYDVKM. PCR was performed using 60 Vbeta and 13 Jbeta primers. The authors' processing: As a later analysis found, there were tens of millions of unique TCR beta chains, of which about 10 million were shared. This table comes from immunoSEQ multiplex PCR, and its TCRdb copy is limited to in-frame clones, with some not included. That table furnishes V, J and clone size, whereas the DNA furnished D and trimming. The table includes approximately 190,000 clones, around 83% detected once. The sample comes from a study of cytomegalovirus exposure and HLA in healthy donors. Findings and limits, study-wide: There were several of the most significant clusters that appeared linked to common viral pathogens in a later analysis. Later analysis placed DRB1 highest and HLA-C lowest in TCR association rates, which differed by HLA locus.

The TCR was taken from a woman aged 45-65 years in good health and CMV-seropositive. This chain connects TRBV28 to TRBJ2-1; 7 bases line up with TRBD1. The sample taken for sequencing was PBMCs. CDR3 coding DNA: TGTGCCAGCAGTTCTTTAGGACAGGCGACTTACAATGAGCAGTTCTTC. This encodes CASSSLGQATYNEQFF.